The 25 T cell receptor beta chains listed next were all sequenced from one sample in a study of cytomegalovirus exposure and HLA in healthy donors. The method was immunoSEQ multiplex PCR; TCRdb's version includes in-frame clones alone and lacks a portion of them. The data contain tens of thousands of clones, about 96% of them singletons. Sequenced material: PBMCs. The receptor set was obtained from a man between 18 and 35 years old in good health and CMV-seropositive.

The rearrangement joins TRBV5-6 to TRBJ2-7; TRBD1 matches 9 bases. The CDR3 has 15 amino acids. Germline values: CDR1 SGHDT, CDR2 YYEEEE. The J segment lost 5 bases and the V segment lost 0 bases, leaving 6 bases of the junction unmatched. The CDR3 DNA follows: TGTGCCAGCAGCTTGGACCGGGACAGGGCTGACGAGCAGTACTTC. As protein: CASSLDRDRADEQYF.

The CDR3 region is CASSLWGSETQYF. CDR3 coding DNA: TGTGCCAGCAGCTTATGGGGCTCGGAGACCCAGTACTTC. The chain couples TRBV7-9 to TRBJ2-5; D perhaps matches TRBD1 (5 bases). The CDR3 covers 13 residues. V was cut by 2 bases and J by 5 bases, with 9 bases left in between. The germline CDR1 and CDR2 sequences are SEHNR and FQNEAQ (reference sequence).

The genes are TRBV11-2 and TRBJ1-4; 7 bases map to TRBD1. The V gene end was trimmed by 6 bases and the J gene end by 8 bases; junction bases not matched to a gene: 6. There are 13 residues in the CDR3. Germline CDR1 is SGHAT and CDR2 is FQNNGV. The CDR3, as DNA: TGTGCCAGCAGTCTGGAAGGGGGCGAAAAACTGTTTTTT. This codes for CASSLEGGEKLFF. Supplemented by reference TRBV11-2 and TRBJ1-4, the full variable domain reads EAGVAQSPRYKIIEKRQSVAFWCNPISGHATLYWYQQILGQGPKLLIQFQNNGVVDDSQLPKDRFSAERLKGVDSTLKIQPAKLEDSAVYLCASSLEGGEKLFFGSGTQLSVL.

Here the CDR3 DNA reads TGCAGCGTTGAAGCAGACAACTCTGGAAACACCATATATTTT. It specifies CSVEADNSGNTIYF. J is TRBJ1-3 and V is TRBV29-1; no definite D call. Germline V lookup: CDR1 SQVTM, CDR2 ANQGSEA. The CDR3 loop spans 14 amino acids. With 1 base removed from V and 0 bases from J, the gap between germline ends came to 7 bases.

The chain couples TRBV5-4 to TRBJ2-5; D gene ambiguous. Trimming cost V 4 bases and J 3 bases, with 10 bases left between them. Germline CDR1 SGHNT, CDR2 YYREEE (reference sequence). The CDR3 sequence is 13 residues long. The CDR3 DNA follows: TGTGCCAGCAGCCCGCGGCTAGAAGAGACCCAGTACTTC. Translated, it gives CASSPRLEETQYF.

The CDR3 region has the DNA TGTGCCAGCAGCCCCCGTGGGGGGGCTGGAAACACCATATATTTT. Protein product: CASSPRGGAGNTIYF. The chain carries TRBV5-8 and TRBJ1-3; perhaps TRBD1 as D (5 bases). Between the trimmed V and J ends, which lost 4 bases and 2 bases, there was a span of 13 bases. The CDR3 length is 15 residues. The germline gives CDR1 SGHTS, CDR2 YDEGEE.

V usage is TRBV30 and J usage is TRBJ2-3; 11 bases fit TRBD2. Germline loops: CDR1 GTSNPN, CDR2 SVGIG (reference sequence). The CDR3 sequence is 12 residues long. The CDR3 spells CAGLAVTDTQYF. DNA for the CDR3: TGTGCGGGACTAGCGGTCACAGATACGCAGTATTTT.

This clone appeared once. The rearrangement links TRBV10-3 to TRBJ2-3; TRBD2 is a possible D gene (6 bases). The germline V gene has CDR1 ENHRY and CDR2 SYGVKD. The CDR3 covers 16 residues. V lost 6 bases to trimming and J lost 2 bases, with 18 bases between them. CDR3 sequence (DNA): TGTGCCATCAGGGTCGAACAGGCGGGATACACAGATACGCAGTATTTT. Translated, it gives CAIRVEQAGYTDTQYF.

The chain has TRBV2 and TRBJ1-1; D is unresolved. V lost 5 bases, J lost 2 bases, and 12 bases lay in between. Per germline, CDR1 SNHLY and CDR2 FYNNEI. This CDR3 has 14 amino acids. The CDR3: CASSPSVLNTEAFF. The CDR3, as DNA: TGTGCCAGCAGTCCCTCGGTTCTTAACACTGAAGCTTTCTTT.

This rearrangement joins TRBV7-9 to TRBJ2-7, with 10 bases matching TRBD2. Germline assignment: CDR1 SEHNR and CDR2 FQNEAQ (reference sequence). The CDR3 length is 16 residues. V dropped 0 bases and J dropped 5; count of bases not matched to a gene: 7. CDR3 coding DNA: TGTGCCAGCAGCTTAGCGCCCCTAGCGGGAGCTCACGAGCAGTACTTC. Protein product: CASSLAPLAGAHEQYF.

V and J are TRBV5-4 and TRBJ2-5, with D possibly being TRBD2 (6 bases). Germline V lookup: CDR1 SGHNT, CDR2 YYREEE (reference sequence). The V and J ends lost 4 bases and 5 bases respectively, with 18 bases between them. The CDR3 runs to 15 residues. This CDR3 is CASSRIADLRETQYF. CDR3 in DNA: TGTGCCAGCAGCCGTATAGCGGATCTGAGGGAGACCCAGTACTTC. The entire variable domain, with the rest obtained from reference TRBV5-4 and TRBJ2-5, is as follows: ETGVTQSPTHLIKTRGQQVTLRCSSQSGHNTVSWYQQALGQGPQFIFQYYREEENGRGNFPPRFSGLQFPNYSSELNVNALELDDSALYLCASSRIADLRETQYFGPGTRLLVL.

This clone appeared a single time. The chain joins TRBV6-5 to TRBJ2-3; no firm D call. This CDR3 comprises 15 residues. Germline CDR1 and CDR2: MNHEY and SVGAGI. The V gene lost 6 bases and the J gene lost 4 bases, with 17 bases spanning the gap. CDR3 protein: CASSSHGKESDTQYF. The CDR3 region has the DNA TGTGCCAGCAGCTCACACGGAAAGGAGTCAGATACGCAGTATTTT.

The chain carries TRBV5-1 and TRBJ2-1; 12 nucleotides agree with TRBD2. Germline CDR1 reads SGHRS; CDR2 reads YFSETQ. V was pared by 0 bases and J by 7 bases, with 11 bases of the junction left unmatched. This CDR3 has 18 residues. The CDR3 DNA reads as TGCGCCAGCAGCTTGGCTTCTCTAGCGGGAGGGCCCGCAAATGAGCAGTTCTTC. Residues: CASSLASLAGGPANEQFF.

V and J are TRBV28 and TRBJ1-2; TRBD1 might be the D (5 bases). Germline V gives CDR1 MDHEN, CDR2 SYDVKM. Trimming took off 9 bases at V and 8 bases at J, with 16 bases between the two ends. This CDR3 has 12 residues. The CDR3 loop is CASYGQRGGYTF. CDR3 DNA: TGTGCCAGTTACGGGCAGCGGGGCGGCTACACCTTC.

The chain links TRBV9 to TRBJ2-1, with D unclear. Germline lookup yields CDR1 SGDLS and CDR2 YYNGEE. This CDR3 spans 14 amino acids. Trimming cost V 1 base and J 3 bases, with 8 bases left between them. The CDR3 DNA reads as TGTGCCAGCAGCGTAATAGATAACTACAATGAGCAGTTCTTC. It is translated as CASSVIDNYNEQFF.

The V gene is TRBV18, the J gene TRBJ1-3; a possible D gene is TRBD1 (5 bases). V was cut by 3 bases and J by 8 bases, with 11 bases left in between. The germline CDR1 and CDR2 sequences are KGHSH and LQKENI. The length of the CDR3 is 13 residues. The DNA for the CDR3 is TGTGCCAGCTCACCGGCCGGGGGTCACACCATATATTTT. Translating gives CASSPAGGHTIYF.

The chain joins TRBV28 to TRBJ2-5; tentative D call: TRBD2 (6 bases). V was trimmed by 3 bases and J by 3 bases, leaving 14 bases between them. Per the germline V gene, CDR1 is MDHEN and CDR2 is SYDVKM. This CDR3 spans 15 amino acids. The CDR3 region has the DNA TGTGCCAGCAGTTTCGGAGGGGAGACGGAAGAGACCCAGTACTTC. The encoded protein is CASSFGGETEETQYF.

The rearrangement links TRBV4-1 to TRBJ2-7; D is possibly TRBD2 (5 bases). The CDR3 totals 14 residues. Trimming cost V 4 bases and J 2 bases, with 12 bases left between them. CDR1 and CDR2 (germline): MGHRA, YSYEKL. CDR3 amino acids: CASSPRRGTYEQYF. CDR3 coding DNA: TGCGCCAGCAGCCCCCGACGGGGAACCTACGAGCAGTACTTC.

V usage is TRBV6-5 and J usage is TRBJ2-2; 8 bases align to TRBD1. The germline V gene encodes CDR1 MNHEY and CDR2 SVGAGI. The CDR3 has 14 amino acids. Unmatched junction bases numbered 4, after V lost 7 bases and J lost 3 bases. The CDR3 region is CASKKTGDTGELFF. DNA for the CDR3: TGTGCCAGCAAGAAGACAGGGGACACCGGGGAGCTGTTTTTT.

This chain links TRBV7-6 with TRBJ2-7, with 10 positions matching TRBD2. V lost 3 bases to trimming and J lost 1 base; unmatched junction nucleotides: 3. This CDR3 is 15 amino acids long. Germline values: CDR1 SGHVS, CDR2 FNYEAQ. Here the CDR3 DNA reads TGTGCCAGCAGCTTTGGACTAGCGGATTCCTACGAGCAGTACTTC. It translates to CASSFGLADSYEQYF.

The genes are TRBV4-1 and TRBJ2-1; TRBD2 agrees at 8 bases. This CDR3 has 17 residues. Germline V gene data show CDR1 as MGHRA and CDR2 as YSYEKL. With 0 bases clipped from V and 4 bases from J, the junction kept 8 bases outside the gene matches. The CDR3 sequence is CASSQEPGGPAYNEQFF. The CDR3 region has the DNA TGCGCCAGCAGCCAAGAACCGGGAGGGCCTGCGTACAATGAGCAGTTCTTC.

V usage is TRBV9 and J usage is TRBJ1-4; 8 bases are shared with TRBD1. The CDR3 is 16 amino acids. Germline lookup yields CDR1 SGDLS and CDR2 YYNGEE. Losses at the gene ends were 0 bases for V and 6 bases for J; bases not matched to a gene: 7. CDR3 sequence (DNA): TGTGCCAGCAGCGTAGACGCGGACAGGGTCGATGAAAAACTGTTTTTT. The encoded protein is CASSVDADRVDEKLFF.

In the case of this clone: Relative to the germline gene, one junction end is altered; a read error may explain this. V usage is TRBV5-6 and J usage is TRBJ2-3; 9 bases map to TRBD2. CDR1 and CDR2 from the germline V gene are SGHDT and YYEEEE. The CDR3 is 15 residues long. CDR3 DNA sequence: TGTGCCAGCAGTTTGGCTAGCGGGAACCCAGATACGCAGTATTTT. Protein: CASSLASGNPDTQYF.

The chain is built from TRBV27 and TRBJ2-1; TRBD2 agrees at 11 bases. Unmatched junction bases numbered 6, after V lost 5 bases and J lost 3 bases. The germline gives CDR1 MNHEY, CDR2 SMNVEV (reference sequence). This CDR3 is 16 amino acids long. In DNA form, the CDR3 reads TGTGCCAGCAGTAATAGCGGGGGGGGCGTCTACAATGAGCAGTTCTTC. Encoded protein: CASSNSGGGVYNEQFF.

The rearrangement uses TRBV6-5 and TRBJ2-7, with 11 bases identical to TRBD2. Germline values: CDR1 MNHEY, CDR2 SVGAGI. This CDR3 has 14 residues. Trimming took 8 bases from V and 3 from J; bases not matched to a gene: 6. For the CDR3, the DNA is TGTGCCAGCCGTACTAGCGGGAGAAACTACGAGCAGTACTTC. Its translation is CASRTSGRNYEQYF.